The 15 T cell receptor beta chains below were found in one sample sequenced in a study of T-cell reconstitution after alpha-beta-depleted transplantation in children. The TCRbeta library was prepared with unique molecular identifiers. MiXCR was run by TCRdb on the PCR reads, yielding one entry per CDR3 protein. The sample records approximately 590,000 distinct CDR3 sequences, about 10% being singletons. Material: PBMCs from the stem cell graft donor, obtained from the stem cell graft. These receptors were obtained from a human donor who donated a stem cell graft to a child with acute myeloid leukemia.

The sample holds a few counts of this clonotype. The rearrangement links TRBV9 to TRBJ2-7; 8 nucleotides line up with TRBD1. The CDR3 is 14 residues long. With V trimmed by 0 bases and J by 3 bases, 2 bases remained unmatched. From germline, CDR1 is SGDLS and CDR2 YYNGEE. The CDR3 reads CASSVDGQGYEQYF. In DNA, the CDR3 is TGTGCCAGCAGCGTAGACGGACAGGGCTACGAGCAGTACTTC. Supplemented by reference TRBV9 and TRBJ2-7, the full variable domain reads DSGVTQTPKHLITATGQRVTLRCSPRSGDLSVYWYQQSLDQGLQFLIQYYNGEERAKGNILERFSAQQFPDLHSELNLSSLELGDSALYFCASSVDGQGYEQYFGPGTRLTVT.

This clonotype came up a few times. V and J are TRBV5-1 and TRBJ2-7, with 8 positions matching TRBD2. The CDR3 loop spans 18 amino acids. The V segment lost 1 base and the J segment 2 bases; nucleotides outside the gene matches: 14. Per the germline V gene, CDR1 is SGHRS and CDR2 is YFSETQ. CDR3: CASSLRGVKETSAYEQYF. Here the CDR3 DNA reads TGCGCCAGCAGCTTGCGTGGAGTTAAGGAGACTAGCGCCTACGAGCAGTACTTC.

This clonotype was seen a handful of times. CDR3 nucleotides: TGTGCCAGCAGCCCTCCGTTTGGGACCATATATTTT. Translated, it gives CASSPPFGTIYF. The V gene is TRBV7-2, the J gene TRBJ1-3; D is unresolved. Germline V CDR1 and CDR2: SGHTA, FQGNSA. Trimming pared 5 bases from V and 10 bases from J, leaving 12 bases between. The CDR3 loop spans 12 amino acids.

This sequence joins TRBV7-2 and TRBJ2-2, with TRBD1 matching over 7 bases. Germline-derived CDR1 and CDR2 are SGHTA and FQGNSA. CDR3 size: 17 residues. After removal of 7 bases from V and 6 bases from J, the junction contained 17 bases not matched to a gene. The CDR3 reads CASKKPPDRETSGELFF. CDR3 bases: TGTGCCAGCAAGAAACCCCCTGACAGGGAAACGTCCGGGGAGCTGTTTTTT. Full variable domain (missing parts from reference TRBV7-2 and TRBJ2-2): GAGVSQSPSNKVTEKGKDVELRCDPISGHTALYWYRQSLGQGLEFLIYFQGNSAPDKSGLPSDRFSAERTGGSVSTLTIQRTQQEDSAVYLCASKKPPDRETSGELFFGEGSRLTVL.

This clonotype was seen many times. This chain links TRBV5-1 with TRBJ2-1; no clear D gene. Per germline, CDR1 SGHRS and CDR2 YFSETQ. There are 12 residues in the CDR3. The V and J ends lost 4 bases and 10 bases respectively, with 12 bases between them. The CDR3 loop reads CASSGDAGEQFF. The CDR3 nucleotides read TGCGCCAGCAGCGGCGACGCCGGAGAGCAGTTCTTC.

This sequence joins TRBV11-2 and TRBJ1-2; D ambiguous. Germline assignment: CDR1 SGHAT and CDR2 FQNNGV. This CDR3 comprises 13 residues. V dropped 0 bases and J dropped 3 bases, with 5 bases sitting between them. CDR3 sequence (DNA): TGTGCCAGCAGCTTAGACGGGGACTATGGCTACACCTTC. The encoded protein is CASSLDGDYGYTF.

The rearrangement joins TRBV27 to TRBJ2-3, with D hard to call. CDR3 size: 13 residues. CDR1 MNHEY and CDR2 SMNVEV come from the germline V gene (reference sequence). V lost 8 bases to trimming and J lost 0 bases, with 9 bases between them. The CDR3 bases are TGTGCCAGCCGCTTGGGGAGCACAGATACGCAGTATTTT. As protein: CASRLGSTDTQYF.

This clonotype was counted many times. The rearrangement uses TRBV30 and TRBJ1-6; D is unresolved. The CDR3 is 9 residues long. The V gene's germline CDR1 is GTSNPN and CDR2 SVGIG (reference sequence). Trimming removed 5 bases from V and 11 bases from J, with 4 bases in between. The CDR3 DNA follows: TGTGCCTGGGGTCCACCCCTCCACTTT. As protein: CAWGPPLHF. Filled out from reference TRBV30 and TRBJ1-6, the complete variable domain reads SQTIHQWPATLVQPVGSPLSLECTVEGTSNPNLYWYRQAAGRGLQLLFYSVGIGQISSEVPQNLSASRPQDRQFILSSKKLLLSDSGFYLCAWGPPLHFGNGTRLTVT.

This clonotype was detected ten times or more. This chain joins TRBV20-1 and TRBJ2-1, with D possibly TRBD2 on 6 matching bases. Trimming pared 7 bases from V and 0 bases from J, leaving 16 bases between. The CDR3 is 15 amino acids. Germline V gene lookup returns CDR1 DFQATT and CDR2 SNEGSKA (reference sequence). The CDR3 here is CSVNIAVSSYNEQFF. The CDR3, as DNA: TGCAGTGTAAACATAGCGGTTAGCTCCTACAATGAGCAGTTCTTC.

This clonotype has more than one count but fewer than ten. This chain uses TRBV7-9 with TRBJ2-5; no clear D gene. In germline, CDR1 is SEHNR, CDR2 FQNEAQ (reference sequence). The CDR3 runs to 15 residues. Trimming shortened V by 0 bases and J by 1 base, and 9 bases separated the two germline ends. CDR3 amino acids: CASSLALPSQETQYF. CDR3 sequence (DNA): TGTGCCAGCAGCTTAGCGCTGCCTAGCCAAGAGACCCAGTACTTC. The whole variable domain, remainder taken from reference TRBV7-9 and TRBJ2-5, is DTGVSQNPRHKITKRGQNVTFRCDPISEHNRLYWYRQTLGQGPEFLTYFQNEAQLEKSRLLSDRFSAERPKGSFSTLEIQRTEQGDSAMYLCASSLALPSQETQYFGPGTRLLVL.

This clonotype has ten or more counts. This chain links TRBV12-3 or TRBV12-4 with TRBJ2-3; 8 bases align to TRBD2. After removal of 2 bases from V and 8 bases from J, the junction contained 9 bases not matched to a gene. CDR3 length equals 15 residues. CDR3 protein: CASSLMAGGRFTQYF. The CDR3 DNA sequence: TGTGCCAGCAGTTTAATGGCGGGAGGACGGTTTACGCAGTATTTT.

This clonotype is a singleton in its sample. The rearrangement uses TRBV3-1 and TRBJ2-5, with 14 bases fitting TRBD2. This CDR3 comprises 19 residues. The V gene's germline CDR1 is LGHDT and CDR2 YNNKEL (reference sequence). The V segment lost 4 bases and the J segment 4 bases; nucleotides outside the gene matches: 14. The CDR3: CASSLWVPGLAGVAETQYF. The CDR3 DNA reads TGTGCCAGCAGCCTTTGGGTCCCGGGACTAGCGGGAGTCGCAGAGACCCAGTACTTC.

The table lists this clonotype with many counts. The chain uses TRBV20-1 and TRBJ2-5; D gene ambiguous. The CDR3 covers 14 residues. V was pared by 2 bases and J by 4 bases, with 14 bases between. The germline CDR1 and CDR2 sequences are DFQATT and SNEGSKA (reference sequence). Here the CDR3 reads CSARPQKYGETQYF. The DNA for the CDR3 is TGCAGTGCTAGACCTCAGAAATATGGAGAGACCCAGTACTTC.

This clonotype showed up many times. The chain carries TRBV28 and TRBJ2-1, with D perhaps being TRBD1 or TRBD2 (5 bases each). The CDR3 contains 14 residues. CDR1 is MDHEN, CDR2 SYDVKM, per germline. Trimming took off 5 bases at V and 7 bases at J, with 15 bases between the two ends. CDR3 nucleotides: TGTGCCAGCAGTCCCCCGGGACGGATAAATGAGCAGTTCTTC. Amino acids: CASSPPGRINEQFF.

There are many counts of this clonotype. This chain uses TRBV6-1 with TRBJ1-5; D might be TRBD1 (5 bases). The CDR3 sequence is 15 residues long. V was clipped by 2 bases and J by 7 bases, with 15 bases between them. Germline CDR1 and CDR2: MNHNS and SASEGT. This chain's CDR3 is CASSESFQGIQPQHF. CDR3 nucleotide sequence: TGTGCCAGCAGTGAATCGTTTCAGGGTATCCAGCCCCAGCATTTT.